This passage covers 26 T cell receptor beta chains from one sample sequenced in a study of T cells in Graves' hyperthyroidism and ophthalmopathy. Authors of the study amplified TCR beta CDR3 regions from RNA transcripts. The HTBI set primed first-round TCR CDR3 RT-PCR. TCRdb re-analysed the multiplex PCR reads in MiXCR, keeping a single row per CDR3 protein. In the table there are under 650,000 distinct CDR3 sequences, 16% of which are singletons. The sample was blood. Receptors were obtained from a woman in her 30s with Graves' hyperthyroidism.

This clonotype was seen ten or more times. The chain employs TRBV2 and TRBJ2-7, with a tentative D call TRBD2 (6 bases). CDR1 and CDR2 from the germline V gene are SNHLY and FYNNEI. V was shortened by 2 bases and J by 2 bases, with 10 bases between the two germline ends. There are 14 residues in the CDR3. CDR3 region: CASSEYGGPYEQYF. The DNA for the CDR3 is TGTGCCAGCAGTGAATACGGGGGACCCTACGAGCAGTACTTC.

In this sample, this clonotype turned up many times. The CDR3 nucleotides read TGTGCCAGCAGCTTAGATCAGGCGTACAATGAGCAGTTCTTC. It codes for CASSLDQAYNEQFF. This chain connects TRBV11-2 to TRBJ2-1, with D uncertain. The CDR3 is made up of 14 amino acids. Trimming removed 0 bases from V and 4 bases from J, with 7 bases in between. CDR1 is SGHAT and CDR2 is FQNNGV in the germline V gene.

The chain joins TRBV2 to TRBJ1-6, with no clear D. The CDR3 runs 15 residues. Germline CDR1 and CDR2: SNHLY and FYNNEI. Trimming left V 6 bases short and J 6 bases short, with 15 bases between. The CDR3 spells CASRLELTGNSPLHF. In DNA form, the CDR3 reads TGTGCCAGCAGGCTAGAACTCACGGGTAATTCACCCCTCCACTTT.

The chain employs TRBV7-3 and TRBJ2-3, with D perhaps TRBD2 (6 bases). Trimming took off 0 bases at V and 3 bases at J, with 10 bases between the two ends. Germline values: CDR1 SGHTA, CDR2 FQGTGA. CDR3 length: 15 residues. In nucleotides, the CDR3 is TGTGCCAGCAGCTTAACAGGTGCGGGGACAGATACGCAGTATTTT. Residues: CASSLTGAGTDTQYF.

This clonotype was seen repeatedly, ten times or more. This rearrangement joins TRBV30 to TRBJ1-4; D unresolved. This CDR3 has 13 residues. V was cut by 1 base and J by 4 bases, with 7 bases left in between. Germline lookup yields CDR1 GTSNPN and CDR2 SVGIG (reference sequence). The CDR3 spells CAWSGRINEKLFF. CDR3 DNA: TGTGCCTGGAGTGGTCGGATTAATGAAAAACTGTTTTTT.

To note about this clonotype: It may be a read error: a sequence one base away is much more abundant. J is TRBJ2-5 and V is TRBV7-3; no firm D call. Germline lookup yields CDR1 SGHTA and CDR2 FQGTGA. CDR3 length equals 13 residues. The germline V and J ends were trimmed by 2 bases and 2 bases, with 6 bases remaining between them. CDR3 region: CASSLVAQETQYF. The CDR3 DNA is TGTGCCAGCAGCTTAGTGGCTCAAGAGACCCAGTACTTC.

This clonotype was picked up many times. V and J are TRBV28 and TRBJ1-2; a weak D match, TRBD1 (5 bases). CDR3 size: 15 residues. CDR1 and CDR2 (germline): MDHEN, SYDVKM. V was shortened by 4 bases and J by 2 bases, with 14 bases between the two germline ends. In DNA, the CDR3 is TGTGCCAGCAGTTCCTCCCCGACAGTGAACTATGGCTACACCTTC. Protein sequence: CASSSSPTVNYGYTF.

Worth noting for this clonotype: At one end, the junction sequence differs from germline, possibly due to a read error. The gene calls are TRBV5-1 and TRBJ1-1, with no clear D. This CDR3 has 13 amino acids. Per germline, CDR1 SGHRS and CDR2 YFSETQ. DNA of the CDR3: TGTGCCAGCAGTTACCTAGTGAACACTGAAGCTATCTTT. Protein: CASSYLVNTEAIF.

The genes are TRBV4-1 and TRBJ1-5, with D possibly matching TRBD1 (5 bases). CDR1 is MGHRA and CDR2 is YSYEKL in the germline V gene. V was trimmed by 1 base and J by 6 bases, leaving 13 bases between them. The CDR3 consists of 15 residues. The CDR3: CASSQGRGVSQPQHF. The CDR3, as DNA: TGCGCCAGCAGCCAAGGGCGGGGGGTTAGTCAGCCCCAGCATTTT.

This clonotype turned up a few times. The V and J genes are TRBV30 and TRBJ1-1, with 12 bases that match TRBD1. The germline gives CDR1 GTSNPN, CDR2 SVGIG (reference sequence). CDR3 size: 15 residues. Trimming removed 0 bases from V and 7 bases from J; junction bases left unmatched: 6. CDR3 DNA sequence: TGTGCCTGGAGTGTATCTGGGACAGGGGGCTATGAAGCTTTCTTT. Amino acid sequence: CAWSVSGTGGYEAFF.

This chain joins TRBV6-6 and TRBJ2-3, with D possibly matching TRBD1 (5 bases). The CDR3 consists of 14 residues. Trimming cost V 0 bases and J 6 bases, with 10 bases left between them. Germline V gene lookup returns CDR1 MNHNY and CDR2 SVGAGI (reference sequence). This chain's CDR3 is CASSYSTAVDTQYF. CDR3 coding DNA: TGTGCCAGCAGTTACTCGACAGCCGTGGATACGCAGTATTTT.

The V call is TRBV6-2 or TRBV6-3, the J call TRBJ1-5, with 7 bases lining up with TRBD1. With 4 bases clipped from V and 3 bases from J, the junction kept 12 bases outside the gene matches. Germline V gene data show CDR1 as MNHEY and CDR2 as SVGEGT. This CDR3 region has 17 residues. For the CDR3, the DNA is TGTGCCAGCAGTTCGGGGGGCAGGGGGAGTAACAATCAGCCCCAGCATTTT. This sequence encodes CASSSGGRGSNNQPQHF.

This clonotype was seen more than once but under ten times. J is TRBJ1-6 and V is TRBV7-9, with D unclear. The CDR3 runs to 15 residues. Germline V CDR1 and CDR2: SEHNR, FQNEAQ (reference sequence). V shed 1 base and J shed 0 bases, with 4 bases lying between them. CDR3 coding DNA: TGTGCCAGCAGCTTAGAACTCTCCTATAATTCACCCCTCCACTTT. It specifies CASSLELSYNSPLHF.

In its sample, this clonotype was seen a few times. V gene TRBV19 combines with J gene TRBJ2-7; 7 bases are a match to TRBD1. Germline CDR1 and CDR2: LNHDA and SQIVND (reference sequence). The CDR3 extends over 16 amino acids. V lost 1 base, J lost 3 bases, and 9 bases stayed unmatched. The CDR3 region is CASSIVLGTVFYEQYF. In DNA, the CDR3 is TGTGCCAGTAGTATAGTCCTGGGGACAGTTTTCTACGAGCAGTACTTC.

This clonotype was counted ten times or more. For the CDR3, the DNA is TGTGCCAGCAGCCTTTCTAGCTCCATCTCCTACGAGCAGTACTTC. It encodes CASSLSSSISYEQYF. The V call is TRBV7-2, the J call TRBJ2-7, with D possibly TRBD2 on 5 matching bases. Trimming took 5 bases from V and 0 from J, leaving 14 bases between them. Per the germline V gene, CDR1 is SGHTA and CDR2 is FQGNSA. The CDR3 spans 15 residues.

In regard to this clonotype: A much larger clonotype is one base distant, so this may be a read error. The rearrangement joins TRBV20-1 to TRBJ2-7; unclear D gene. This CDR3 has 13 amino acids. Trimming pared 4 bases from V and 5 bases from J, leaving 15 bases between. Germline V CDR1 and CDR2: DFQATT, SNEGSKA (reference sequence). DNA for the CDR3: TGCAGTGCTAAAAAGGGATTCCAGGACGAGCAGTACTTC. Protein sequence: CSAKKGFQDEQYF.

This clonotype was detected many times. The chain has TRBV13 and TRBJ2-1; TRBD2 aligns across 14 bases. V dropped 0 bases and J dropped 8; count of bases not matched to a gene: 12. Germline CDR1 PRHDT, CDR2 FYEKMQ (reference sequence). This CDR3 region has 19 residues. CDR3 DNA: TGTGCCAGCAGCTTAGGCCGAAGGGCCGGGACTAGCGGGAGCGATGAGCAGTTCTTC. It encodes CASSLGRRAGTSGSDEQFF.

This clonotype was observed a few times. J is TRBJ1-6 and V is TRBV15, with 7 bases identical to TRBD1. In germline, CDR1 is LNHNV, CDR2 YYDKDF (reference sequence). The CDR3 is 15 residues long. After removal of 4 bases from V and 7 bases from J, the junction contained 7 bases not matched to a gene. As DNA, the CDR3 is TGTGCCACCAGCAAGTCCCAGGGGGAGAATTCACCCCTCCACTTT. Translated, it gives CATSKSQGENSPLHF.

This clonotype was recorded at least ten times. CDR3 bases: TGCAGTGCTATAGGGACCACAGATACGCAGTATTTT. It specifies CSAIGTTDTQYF. The J gene is TRBJ2-3, the V gene TRBV20-1; D may be TRBD1 or TRBD2 (5 bases each). The CDR3 runs 12 residues. The V gene's germline CDR1 is DFQATT and CDR2 SNEGSKA (reference sequence). V lost 4 bases and J lost 2, with 7 bases in between.

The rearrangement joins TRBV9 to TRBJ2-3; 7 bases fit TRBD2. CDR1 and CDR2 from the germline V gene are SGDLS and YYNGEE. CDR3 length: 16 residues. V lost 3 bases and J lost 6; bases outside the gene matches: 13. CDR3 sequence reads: CASSAFSGSPRDTQYF. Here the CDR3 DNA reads TGTGCCAGCAGCGCCTTTAGCGGGTCCCCGAGGGATACGCAGTATTTT. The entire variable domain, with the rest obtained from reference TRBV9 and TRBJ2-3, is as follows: DSGVTQTPKHLITATGQRVTLRCSPRSGDLSVYWYQQSLDQGLQFLIQYYNGEERAKGNILERFSAQQFPDLHSELNLSSLELGDSALYFCASSAFSGSPRDTQYFGPGTRLTVL.

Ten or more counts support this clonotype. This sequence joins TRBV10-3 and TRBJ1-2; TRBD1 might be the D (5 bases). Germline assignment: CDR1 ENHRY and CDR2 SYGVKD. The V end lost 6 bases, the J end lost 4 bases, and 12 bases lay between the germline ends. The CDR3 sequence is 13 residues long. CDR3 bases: TGTGCCATCAGCCCGACAGCCATCTATGGCTACACCTTC. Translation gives CAISPTAIYGYTF.

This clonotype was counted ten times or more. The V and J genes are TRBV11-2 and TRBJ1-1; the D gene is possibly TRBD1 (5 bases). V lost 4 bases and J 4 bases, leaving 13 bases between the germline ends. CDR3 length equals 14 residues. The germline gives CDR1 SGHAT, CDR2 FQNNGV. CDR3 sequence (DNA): TGTGCCAGCAGCTCCGATTACAGGACCACTGAAGCTTTCTTT. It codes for CASSSDYRTTEAFF. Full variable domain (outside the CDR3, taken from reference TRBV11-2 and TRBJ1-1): EAGVAQSPRYKIIEKRQSVAFWCNPISGHATLYWYQQILGQGPKLLIQFQNNGVVDDSQLPKDRFSAERLKGVDSTLKIQPAKLEDSAVYLCASSSDYRTTEAFFGQGTRLTVV.

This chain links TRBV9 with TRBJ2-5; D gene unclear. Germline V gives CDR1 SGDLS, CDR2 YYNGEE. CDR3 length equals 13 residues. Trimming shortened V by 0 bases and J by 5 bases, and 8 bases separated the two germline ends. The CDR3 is CASSVDVGETQYF. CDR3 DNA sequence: TGTGCCAGCAGCGTAGATGTCGGGGAGACCCAGTACTTC.

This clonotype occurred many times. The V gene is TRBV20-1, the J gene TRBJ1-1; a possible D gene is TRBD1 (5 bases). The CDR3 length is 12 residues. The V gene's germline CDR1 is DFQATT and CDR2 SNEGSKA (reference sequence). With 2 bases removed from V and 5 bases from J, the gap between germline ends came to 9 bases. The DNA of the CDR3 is TGCAGTGCTAGACGGGGCTGGACTGAAGCTTTCTTT. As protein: CSARRGWTEAFF.

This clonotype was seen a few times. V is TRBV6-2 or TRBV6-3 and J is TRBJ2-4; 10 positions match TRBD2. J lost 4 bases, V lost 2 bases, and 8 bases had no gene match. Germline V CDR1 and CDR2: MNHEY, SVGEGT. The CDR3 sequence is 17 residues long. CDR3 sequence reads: CASSYNAVAGGKNIQYF. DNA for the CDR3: TGTGCCAGCAGTTACAACGCGGTAGCGGGAGGAAAAAACATTCAGTACTTC.

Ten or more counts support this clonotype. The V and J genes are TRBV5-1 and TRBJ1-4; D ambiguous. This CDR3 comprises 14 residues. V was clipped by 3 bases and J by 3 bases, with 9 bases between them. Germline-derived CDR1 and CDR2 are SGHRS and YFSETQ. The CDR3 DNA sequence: TGCGCCAGCAGCTCCAGACGACCTAATGAAAAACTGTTTTTT. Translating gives CASSSRRPNEKLFF.